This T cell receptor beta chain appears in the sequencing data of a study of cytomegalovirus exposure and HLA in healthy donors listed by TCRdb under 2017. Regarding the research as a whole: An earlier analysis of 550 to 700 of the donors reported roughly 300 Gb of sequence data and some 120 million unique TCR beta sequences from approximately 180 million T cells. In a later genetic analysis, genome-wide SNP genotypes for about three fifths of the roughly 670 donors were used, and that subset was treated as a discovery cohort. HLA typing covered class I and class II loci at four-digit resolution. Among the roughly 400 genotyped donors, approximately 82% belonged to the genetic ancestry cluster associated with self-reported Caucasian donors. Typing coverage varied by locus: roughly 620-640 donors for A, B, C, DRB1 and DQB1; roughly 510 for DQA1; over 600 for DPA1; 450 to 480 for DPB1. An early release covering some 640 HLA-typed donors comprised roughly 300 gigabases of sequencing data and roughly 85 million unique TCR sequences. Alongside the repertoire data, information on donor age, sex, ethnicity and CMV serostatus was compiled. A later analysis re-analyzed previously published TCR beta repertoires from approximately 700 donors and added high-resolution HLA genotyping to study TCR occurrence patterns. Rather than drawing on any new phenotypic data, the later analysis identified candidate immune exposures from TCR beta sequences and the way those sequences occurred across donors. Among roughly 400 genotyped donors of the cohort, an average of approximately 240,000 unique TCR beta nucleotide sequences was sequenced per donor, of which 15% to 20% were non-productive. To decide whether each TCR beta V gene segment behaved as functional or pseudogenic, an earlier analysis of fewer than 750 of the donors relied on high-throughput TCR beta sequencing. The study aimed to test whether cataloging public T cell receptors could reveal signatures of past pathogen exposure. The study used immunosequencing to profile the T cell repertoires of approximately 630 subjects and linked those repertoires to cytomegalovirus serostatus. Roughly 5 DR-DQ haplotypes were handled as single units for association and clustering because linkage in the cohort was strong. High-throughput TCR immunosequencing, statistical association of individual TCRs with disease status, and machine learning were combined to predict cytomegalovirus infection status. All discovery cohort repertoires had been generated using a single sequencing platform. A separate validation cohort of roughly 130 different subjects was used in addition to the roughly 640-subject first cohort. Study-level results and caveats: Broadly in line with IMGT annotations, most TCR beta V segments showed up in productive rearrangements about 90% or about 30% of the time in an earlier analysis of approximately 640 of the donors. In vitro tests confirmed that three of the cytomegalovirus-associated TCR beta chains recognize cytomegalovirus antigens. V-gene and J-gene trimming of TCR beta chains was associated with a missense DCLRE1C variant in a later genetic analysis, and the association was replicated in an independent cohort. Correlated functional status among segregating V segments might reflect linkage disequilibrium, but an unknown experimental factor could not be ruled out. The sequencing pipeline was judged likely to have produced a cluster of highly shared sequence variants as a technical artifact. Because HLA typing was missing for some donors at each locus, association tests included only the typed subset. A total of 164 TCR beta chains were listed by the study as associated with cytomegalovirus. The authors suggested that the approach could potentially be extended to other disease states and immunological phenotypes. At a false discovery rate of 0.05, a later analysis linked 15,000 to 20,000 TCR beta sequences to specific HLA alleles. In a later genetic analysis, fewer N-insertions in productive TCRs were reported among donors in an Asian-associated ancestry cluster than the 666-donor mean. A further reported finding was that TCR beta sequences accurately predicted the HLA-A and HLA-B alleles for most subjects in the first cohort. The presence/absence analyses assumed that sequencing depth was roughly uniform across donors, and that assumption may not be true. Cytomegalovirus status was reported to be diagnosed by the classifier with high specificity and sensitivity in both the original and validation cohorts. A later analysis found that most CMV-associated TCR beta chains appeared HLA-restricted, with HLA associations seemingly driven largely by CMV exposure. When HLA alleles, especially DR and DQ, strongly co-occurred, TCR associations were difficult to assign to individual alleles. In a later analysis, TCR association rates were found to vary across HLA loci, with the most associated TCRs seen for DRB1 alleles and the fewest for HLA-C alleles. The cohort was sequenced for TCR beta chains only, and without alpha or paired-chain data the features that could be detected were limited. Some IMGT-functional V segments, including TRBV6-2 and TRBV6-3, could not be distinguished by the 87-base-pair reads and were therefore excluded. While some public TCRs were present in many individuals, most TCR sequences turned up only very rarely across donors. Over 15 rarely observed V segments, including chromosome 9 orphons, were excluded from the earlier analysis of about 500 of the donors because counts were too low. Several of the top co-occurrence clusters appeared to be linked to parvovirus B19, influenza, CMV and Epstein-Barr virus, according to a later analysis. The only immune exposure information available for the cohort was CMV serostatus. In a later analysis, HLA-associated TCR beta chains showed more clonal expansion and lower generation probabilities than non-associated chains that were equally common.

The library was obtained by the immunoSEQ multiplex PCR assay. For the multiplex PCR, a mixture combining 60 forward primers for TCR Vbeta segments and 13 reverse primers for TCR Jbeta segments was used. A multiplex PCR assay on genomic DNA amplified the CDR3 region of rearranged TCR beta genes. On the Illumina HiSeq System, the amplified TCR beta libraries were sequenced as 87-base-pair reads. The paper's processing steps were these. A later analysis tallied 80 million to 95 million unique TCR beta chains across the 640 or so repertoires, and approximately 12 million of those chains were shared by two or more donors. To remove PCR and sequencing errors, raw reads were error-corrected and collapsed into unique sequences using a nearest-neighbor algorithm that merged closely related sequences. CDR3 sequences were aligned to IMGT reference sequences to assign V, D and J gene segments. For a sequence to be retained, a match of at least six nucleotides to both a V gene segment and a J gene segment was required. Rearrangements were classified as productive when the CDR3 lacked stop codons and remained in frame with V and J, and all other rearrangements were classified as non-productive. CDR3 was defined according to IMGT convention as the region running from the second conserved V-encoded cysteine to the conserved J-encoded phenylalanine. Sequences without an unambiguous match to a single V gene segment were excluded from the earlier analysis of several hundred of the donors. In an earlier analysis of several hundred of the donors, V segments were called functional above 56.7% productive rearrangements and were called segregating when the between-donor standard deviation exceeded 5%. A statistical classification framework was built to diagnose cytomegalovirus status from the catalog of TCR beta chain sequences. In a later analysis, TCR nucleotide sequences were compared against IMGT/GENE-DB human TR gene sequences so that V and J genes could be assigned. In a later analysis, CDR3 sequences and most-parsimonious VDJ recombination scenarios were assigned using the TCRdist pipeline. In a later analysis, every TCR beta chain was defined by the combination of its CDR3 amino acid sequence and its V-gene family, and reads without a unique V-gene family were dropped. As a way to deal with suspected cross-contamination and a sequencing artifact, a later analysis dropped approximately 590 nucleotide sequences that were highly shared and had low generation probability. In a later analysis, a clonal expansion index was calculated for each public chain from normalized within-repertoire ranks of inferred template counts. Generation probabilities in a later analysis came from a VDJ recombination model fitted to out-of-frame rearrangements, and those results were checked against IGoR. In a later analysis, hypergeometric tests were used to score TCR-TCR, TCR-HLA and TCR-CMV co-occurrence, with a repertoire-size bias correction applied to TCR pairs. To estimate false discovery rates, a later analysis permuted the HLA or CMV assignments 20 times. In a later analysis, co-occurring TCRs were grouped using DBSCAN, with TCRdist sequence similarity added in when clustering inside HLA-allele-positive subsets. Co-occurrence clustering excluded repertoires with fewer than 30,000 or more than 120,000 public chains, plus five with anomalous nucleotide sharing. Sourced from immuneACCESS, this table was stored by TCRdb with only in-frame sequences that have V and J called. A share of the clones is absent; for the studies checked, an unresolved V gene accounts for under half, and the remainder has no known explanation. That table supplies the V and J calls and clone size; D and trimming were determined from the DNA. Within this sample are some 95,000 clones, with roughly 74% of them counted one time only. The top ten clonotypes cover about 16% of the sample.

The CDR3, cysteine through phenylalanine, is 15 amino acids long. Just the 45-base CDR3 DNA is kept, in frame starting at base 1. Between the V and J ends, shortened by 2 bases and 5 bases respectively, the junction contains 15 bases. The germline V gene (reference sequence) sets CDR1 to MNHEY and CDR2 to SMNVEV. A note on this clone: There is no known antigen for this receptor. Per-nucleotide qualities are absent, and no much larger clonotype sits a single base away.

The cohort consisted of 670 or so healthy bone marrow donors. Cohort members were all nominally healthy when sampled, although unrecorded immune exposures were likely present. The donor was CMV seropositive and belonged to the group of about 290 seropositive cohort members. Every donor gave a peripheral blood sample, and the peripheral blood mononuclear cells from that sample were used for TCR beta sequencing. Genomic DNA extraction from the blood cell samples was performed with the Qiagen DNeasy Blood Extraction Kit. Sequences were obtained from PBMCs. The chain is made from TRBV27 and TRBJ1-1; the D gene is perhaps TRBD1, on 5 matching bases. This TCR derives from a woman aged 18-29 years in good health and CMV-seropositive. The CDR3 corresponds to CASSLGRAGGTEAFF. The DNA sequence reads TGTGCCAGCAGTTTAGGCCGGGCCGGGGGAACTGAAGCTTTCTTT.